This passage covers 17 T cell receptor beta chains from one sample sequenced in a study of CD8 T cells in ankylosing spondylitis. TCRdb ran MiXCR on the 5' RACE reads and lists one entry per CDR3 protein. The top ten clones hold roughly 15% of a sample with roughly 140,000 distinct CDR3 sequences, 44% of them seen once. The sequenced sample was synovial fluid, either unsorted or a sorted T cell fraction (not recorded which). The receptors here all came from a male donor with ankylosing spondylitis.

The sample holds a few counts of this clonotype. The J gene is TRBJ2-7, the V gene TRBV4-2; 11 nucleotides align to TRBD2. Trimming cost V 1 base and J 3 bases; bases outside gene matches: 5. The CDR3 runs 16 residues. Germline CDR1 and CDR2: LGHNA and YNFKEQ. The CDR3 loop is CASSQGLAGWVYEQYF. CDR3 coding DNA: TGTGCCAGCAGCCAAGGACTAGCGGGGTGGGTCTACGAGCAGTACTTC.

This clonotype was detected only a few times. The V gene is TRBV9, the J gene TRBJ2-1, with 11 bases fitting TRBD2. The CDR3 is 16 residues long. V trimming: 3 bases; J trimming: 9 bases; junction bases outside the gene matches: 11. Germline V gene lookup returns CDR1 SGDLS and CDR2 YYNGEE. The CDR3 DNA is TGTGCCAGCAGCGATAGCGGGAGGGCCGGTGTCACTGAGCAGTTCTTC. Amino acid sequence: CASSDSGRAGVTEQFF.

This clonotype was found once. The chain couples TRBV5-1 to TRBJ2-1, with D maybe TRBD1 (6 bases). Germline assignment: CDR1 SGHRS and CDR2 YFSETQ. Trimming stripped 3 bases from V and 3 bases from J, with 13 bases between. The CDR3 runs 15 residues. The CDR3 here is CASSSDRNYYNEQFF. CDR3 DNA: TGCGCCAGCAGCTCCGACAGGAATTACTACAATGAGCAGTTCTTC.

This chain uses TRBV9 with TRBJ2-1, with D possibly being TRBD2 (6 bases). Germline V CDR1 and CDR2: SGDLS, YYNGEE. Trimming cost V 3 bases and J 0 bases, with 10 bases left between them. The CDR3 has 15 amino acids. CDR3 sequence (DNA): TGTGCCAGCAGCGATCGGGAGAACTCCTACAATGAGCAGTTCTTC. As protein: CASSDRENSYNEQFF.

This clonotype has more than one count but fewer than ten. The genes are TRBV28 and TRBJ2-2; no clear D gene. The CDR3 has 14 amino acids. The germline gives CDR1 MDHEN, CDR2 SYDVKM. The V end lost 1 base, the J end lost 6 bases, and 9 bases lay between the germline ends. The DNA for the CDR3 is TGTGCCAGCAGTTTATCCCCCGTATCCGGGGAGCTGTTTTTT. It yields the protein CASSLSPVSGELFF.

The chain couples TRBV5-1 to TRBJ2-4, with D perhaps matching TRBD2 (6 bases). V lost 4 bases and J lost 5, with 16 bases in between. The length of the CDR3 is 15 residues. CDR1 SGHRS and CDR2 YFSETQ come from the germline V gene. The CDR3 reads CASSPWRGSENIQYF. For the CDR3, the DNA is TGCGCCAGCAGCCCCTGGCGGGGATCGGAAAACATTCAGTACTTC.

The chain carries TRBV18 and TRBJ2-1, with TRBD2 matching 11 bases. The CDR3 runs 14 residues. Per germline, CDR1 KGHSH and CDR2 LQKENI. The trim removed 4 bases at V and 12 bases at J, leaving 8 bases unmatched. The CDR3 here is CASSRNRTSGRQFF. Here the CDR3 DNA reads TGTGCCAGCTCACGGAACCGGACTAGCGGGCGGCAGTTCTTC.

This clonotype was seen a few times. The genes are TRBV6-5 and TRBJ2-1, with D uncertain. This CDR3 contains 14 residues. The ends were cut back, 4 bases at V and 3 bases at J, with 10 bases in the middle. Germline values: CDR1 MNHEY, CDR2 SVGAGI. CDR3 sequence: CASSFQAGYNEQFF. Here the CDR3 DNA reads TGTGCCAGCAGTTTTCAAGCCGGCTACAATGAGCAGTTCTTC.

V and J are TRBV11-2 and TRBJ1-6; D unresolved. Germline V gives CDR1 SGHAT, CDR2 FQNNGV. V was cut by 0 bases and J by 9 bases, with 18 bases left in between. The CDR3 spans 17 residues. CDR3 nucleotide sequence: TGTGCCAGCAGCTTAGATTGGACCTCCGCGGTCAGTTCACCCCTCCACTTT. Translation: CASSLDWTSAVSSPLHF.

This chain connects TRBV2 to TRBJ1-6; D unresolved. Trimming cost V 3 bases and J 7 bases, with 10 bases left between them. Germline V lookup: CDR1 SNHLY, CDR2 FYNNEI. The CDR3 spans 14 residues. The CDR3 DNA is TGTGCCAGCAGTGATAGTGCCGCCAATTCACCCCTCCACTTT. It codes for CASSDSAANSPLHF.

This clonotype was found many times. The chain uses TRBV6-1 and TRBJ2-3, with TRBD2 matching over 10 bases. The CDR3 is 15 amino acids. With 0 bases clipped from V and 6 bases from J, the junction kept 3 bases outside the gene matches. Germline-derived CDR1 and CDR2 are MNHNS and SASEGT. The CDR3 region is CASSEAERGGDTQYF. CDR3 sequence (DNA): TGTGCCAGCAGTGAAGCGGAGCGGGGGGGGGATACGCAGTATTTT.

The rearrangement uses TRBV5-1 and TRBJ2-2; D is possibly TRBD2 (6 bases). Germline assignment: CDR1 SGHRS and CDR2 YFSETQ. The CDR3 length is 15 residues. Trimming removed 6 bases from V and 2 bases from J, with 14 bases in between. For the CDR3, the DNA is TGCGCCAGCAACGAAGGCGGGACTAACACCGGGGAGCTGTTTTTT. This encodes CASNEGGTNTGELFF.

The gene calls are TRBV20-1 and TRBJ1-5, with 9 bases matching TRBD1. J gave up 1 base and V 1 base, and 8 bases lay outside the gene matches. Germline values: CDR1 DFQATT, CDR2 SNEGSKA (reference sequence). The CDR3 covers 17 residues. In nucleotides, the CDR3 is TGCAGTGCTAGAGCTTCCTGGGACAGGGACAGCAATCAGCCCCAGCATTTT. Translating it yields CSARASWDRDSNQPQHF.

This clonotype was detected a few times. Here the CDR3 DNA reads TGCAGTGCTAAACTAGCGGGAGGGTCCTACAATGAGCAGTTCTTC. Translated: CSAKLAGGSYNEQFF. This chain links TRBV20-1 with TRBJ2-1; TRBD2 matches 13 bases. Germline V gene data show CDR1 as DFQATT and CDR2 as SNEGSKA (reference sequence). The CDR3 runs to 15 residues. V gave up 4 bases and J gave up 1 base; unmatched junction bases: 1.

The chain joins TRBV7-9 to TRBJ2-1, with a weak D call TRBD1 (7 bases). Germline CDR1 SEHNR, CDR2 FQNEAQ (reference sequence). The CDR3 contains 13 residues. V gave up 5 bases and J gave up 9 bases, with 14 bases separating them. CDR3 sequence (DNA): TGTGCCAGCAGCCGGGGGACAGCAGGTGAGCAGTTCTTC. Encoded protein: CASSRGTAGEQFF. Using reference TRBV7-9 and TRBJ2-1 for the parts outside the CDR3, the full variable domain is DTGVSQNPRHKITKRGQNVTFRCDPISEHNRLYWYRQTLGQGPEFLTYFQNEAQLEKSRLLSDRFSAERPKGSFSTLEIQRTEQGDSAMYLCASSRGTAGEQFFGPGTRLTVL.

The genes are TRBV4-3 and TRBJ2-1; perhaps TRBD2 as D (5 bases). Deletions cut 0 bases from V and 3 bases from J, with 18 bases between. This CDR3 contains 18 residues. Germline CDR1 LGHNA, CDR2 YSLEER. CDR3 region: CASSQDRGAELNYNEQFF. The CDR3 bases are TGCGCCAGCAGCCAAGATCGTGGAGCGGAGCTTAACTACAATGAGCAGTTCTTC.

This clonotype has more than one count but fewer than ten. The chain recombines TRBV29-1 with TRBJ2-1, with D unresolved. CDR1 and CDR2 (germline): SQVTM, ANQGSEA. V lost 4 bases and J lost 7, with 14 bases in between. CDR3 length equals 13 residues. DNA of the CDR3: TGCAGCGTTGTTGGATGGGGTGAAAATGAGCAGTTCTTC. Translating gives CSVVGWGENEQFF.